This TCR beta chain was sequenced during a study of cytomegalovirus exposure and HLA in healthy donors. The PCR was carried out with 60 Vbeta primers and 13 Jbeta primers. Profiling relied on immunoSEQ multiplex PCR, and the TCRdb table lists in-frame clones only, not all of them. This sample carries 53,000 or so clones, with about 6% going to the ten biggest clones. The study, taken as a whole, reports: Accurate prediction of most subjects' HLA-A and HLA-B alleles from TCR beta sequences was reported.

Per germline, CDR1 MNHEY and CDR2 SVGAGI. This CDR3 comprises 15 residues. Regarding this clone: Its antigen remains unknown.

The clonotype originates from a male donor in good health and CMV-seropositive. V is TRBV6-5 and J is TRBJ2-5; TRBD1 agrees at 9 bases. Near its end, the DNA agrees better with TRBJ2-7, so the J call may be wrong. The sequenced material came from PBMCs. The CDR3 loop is CASSSRQGDSYEQYF. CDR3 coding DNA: TGTGCCAGCAGTTCCAGACAGGGGGACTCCTACGAGCAGTACTTC.